Sequencing of this T cell receptor beta chain was carried out in a study of response to subunit inactivated influenza vaccine. TCRdb re-called the RT-PCR reads with MiXCR, one entry per CDR3 protein. The top ten clones hold approximately 9.9% of a sample with around 570,000 distinct CDR3 sequences, roughly 12% of them seen once. The CDR3 length is 15 residues. The V end lost 4 bases, the J end lost 7 bases, and 19 bases lay between the germline ends. Per germline, CDR1 ENHRY and CDR2 SYGVKD. The sample was also reused in another study, on T cells expressing NK-cell markers. That study reports: 5'RACE template switching with UMIs produced the TCR beta cDNA. Dominant NKG2C+ clonotypes accounted for roughly 1.0-8% of CD8+ T cells in a handful of donors. Unclear, still, was the HCMV specificity of the expanded NKG2C+ T cell clones.

V is TRBV10-3 and J is TRBJ1-1, with a weak D call TRBD1 (5 bases). The TCR sequence derives from a man aged 50 to 60 who received an inactivated influenza vaccine. The specimen was PBMCs from blood, collected on the day of vaccination. The CDR3 nucleotides are TGTGCCATCAGTGTAGAGGTGGCAGGGTCGGTTGAAGCTTTCTTT. Translating gives CAISVEVAGSVEAFF.